The rows below give T cell receptor beta chains drawn from one sample of a study of shared clonotypes between healthy human individuals. Sequencing used immunoSEQ multiplex PCR; TCRdb keeps in-frame clones, though not all of them. The table lists 500,000 to 700,000 clones, 85% to 95% of them singletons. Sequenced sample: naive CD8+ T cells sorted from blood. All receptors derive from a woman in her 30s in good health. CDR3s leave out the opening cysteine and the closing phenylalanine or tryptophan. A D gene is named only where the DNA matches it firmly. Rows give clone size only sometimes, using once, few, many, or a class for an expanded clone.

TRBV27,TRBJ2-1,-,-,ASSLTSANEQF
TRBV10-2,TRBJ2-5,-,-,ASSGEVEETQY
TRBV27,TRBJ2-5,-,-,ASSPQGWEETQY
TRBV13,TRBJ2-7,-,-,ASSPFSGSYEQY
TRBV30,TRBJ2-7,-,-,AWSVKVKSYEQY
TRBV4-1,TRBJ1-2,TRBD1,-,ASTSWDRGWNYGYT
TRBV19,TRBJ2-5,-,-,ASSLGSPGTQY
TRBV29-1,TRBJ2-7,-,-,SVEGETSYEQY
TRBV6-5,TRBJ1-5,-,-,ASSLWQGNQPQH
TRBV7-9,-,-,-,ASSLVPDEQY
TRBV10-3,TRBJ2-5,TRBD1,-,ATDGGQGETQY
TRBV30,TRBJ1-2,-,few,AWSDLTGRVDGYT
TRBV28,TRBJ2-2,TRBD1,-,ASSGQGGLVTGELF
TRBV15,TRBJ2-3,-,-,ATSGKSGEITQY
TRBV5-4,TRBJ1-6,-,-,ASSLGSASYNSPLH
TRBV18,TRBJ2-5,-,-,ASSRTPNESQY
TRBV4-1,TRBJ2-7,TRBD2,-,ASSQLTSGSPVEQY
TRBV18,TRBJ2-1,TRBD2,-,ASSPPAGAYNEQF
TRBV7-2,TRBJ2-1,-,-,ASSLAGPVDEQF
TRBV6-1,TRBJ1-1,-,-,ASTKLGGMNTEAF
TRBV4-1,TRBJ2-1,-,-,ASSQVAGSGYEQF
TRBV27,TRBJ2-7,TRBD2,-,ASSLREGRYEQY
TRBV28,TRBJ2-7,-,-,ASSPHKYEQY
TRBV6-5,TRBJ2-7,-,-,ASSYSLRQAYEQY
TRBV7-2,-,TRBD2,-,ASSFRSGREDEQY
TRBV30,TRBJ2-7,-,-,AWGYGGYEQY
TRBV28,TRBJ1-5,-,-,ASTPGQYSNQPQH
TRBV7-9,TRBJ1-3,-,-,ASSLASSGNTIY
TRBV15,TRBJ1-5,-,few,ATSRDSDGQPQH
TRBV25-1,TRBJ2-4,TRBD2,-,ASRGVSSGSWDIQY
TRBV5-1,TRBJ1-1,-,-,ASSLARNTEAF
TRBV5-6,TRBJ1-2,-,once,ASSPKVGAGGYT
TRBV30,TRBJ1-1,-,few,AWSVLVNTEAF
TRBV27,TRBJ2-7,TRBD1,-,ASRTGGAAYEQY
TRBV5-6,TRBJ2-1,TRBD2,-,ASSLLAGGDNEQF
TRBV27,TRBJ2-7,TRBD1,-,ASSLGTVTYEQY
TRBV15,TRBJ2-7,-,-,ATSYGRPNEQY
TRBV6-1,TRBJ1-1,-,-,ASSEAPNGGTEAF
TRBV2,TRBJ1-3,-,-,ASSVGGKGSGNTIY
TRBV19,-,TRBD2,-,ASADSGSFPYEQY
TRBV7-9,TRBJ2-2,-,-,ASSLSTAPGELF
TRBV27,TRBJ1-6,-,-,ASSLGARNSPLH
TRBV6-5,TRBJ1-2,-,-,ATQGGYGYT
TRBV4-1,TRBJ2-7,-,-,ASSQPGRKPTYEQY
TRBV4-1,TRBJ2-5,TRBD2,-,ASSPGTSGQTQETQY
TRBV7-9,TRBJ2-5,TRBD2,-,ASSSSGARETQY
TRBV5-4,TRBJ1-2,TRBD1,-,ASADRDYGYT
TRBV19,TRBJ2-1,-,once,ASTYGDVAYNEQF
TRBV27,TRBJ2-1,-,-,ASGYVGNEQF
TRBV11-2,TRBJ2-1,TRBD2,-,ASSRTSGRGYWNEQF
TRBV10-2,TRBJ2-7,TRBD1,-,ASSDLNTGVSYEQY
TRBV9,TRBJ2-1,TRBD2,-,ASSDPQAGYNEQF